Shown below are 17 T cell receptor beta chains from a single sample sequenced in a study of T-cell memory formation after mild COVID-19. From the 5' RACE reads, TCRdb called clonotypes with MiXCR, one entry per CDR3 protein. The sample includes hundreds of thousands of distinct CDR3 sequences, approximately 23% of them seen just once. Sequencing was performed on PBMCs or a T cell subset sorted from them (not recorded which). These receptors were obtained from an adult woman who had mild COVID-19 (a few samples of this study predate the infection). Cell type and time point are not known.

This chain links TRBV24-1 with TRBJ1-1, with D maybe TRBD1 (5 bases). V lost 7 bases and J lost 10, with 18 bases in between. The CDR3 is 13 residues long. CDR1 is KGHDR, CDR2 SFDVKD, per germline. For the CDR3, the DNA is TGTGCCACCAGCCCTGACACCGGGACCGGAGCTTTCTTT. The encoded protein is CATSPDTGTGAFF.

This clonotype appeared a few times. This chain connects TRBV7-8 to TRBJ1-2; D may be TRBD1 (6 bases). The ends were cut back, 5 bases at V and 4 bases at J, with 14 bases in the middle. The length of the CDR3 is 14 residues. CDR1 is SGHVS and CDR2 is FQNEAQ in the germline V gene. In DNA, the CDR3 is TGTGCCAGCAGCCCCCAGGGGCGGCCCTATGGCTACACCTTC. Its translation: CASSPQGRPYGYTF.

The V and J genes are TRBV6-2 or TRBV6-3 and TRBJ1-2, with TRBD1 matching 9 bases. Losses at the gene ends were 6 bases for V and 1 base for J; bases not matched to a gene: 3. This CDR3 region has 14 residues. CDR1 is MNHEY, CDR2 SVGEGT, per germline. CDR3 amino acids: CASRRDRVNYGYTF. CDR3 nucleotide sequence: TGTGCCAGCAGGAGGGACAGGGTTAACTATGGCTACACCTTC.

V usage is TRBV6-5 and J usage is TRBJ1-2; 11 nucleotides line up with TRBD1. The V gene end was trimmed by 6 bases and the J gene end by 4 bases; junction bases not matched to a gene: 7. The CDR3 has 15 amino acids. The V gene's germline CDR1 is MNHEY and CDR2 SVGAGI. The CDR3 DNA follows: TGTGCCAGCAGCTCGGGACAGGGGGGACGCTATGGCTACACCTTC. This gives the protein CASSSGQGGRYGYTF.

The genes are TRBV5-5 and TRBJ1-4, with D tentatively TRBD1 (6 bases). Germline CDR1 reads SGHKS; CDR2 reads YYEKEE (reference sequence). Between the trimmed V and J ends, which lost 2 bases and 0 bases, there was a span of 14 bases. The CDR3 has 17 residues. Here the CDR3 DNA reads TGTGCCAGCAGCTTACTCCGGGACACCTCAACTAATGAAAAACTGTTTTTT. Amino acids: CASSLLRDTSTNEKLFF.

This clonotype has more than one count but fewer than ten. The gene calls are TRBV12-3 or TRBV12-4 and TRBJ2-1; D unclear. The CDR3 contains 14 residues. Trimming stripped 3 bases from V and 6 bases from J, with 12 bases between. DNA for the CDR3: TGTGCCAGCAGTTTTTCCCTCGGCGGCAATGAGCAGTTCTTC. Residues: CASSFSLGGNEQFF.

A few counts support this clonotype. The V and J genes are TRBV30 and TRBJ1-1, with a weak D call TRBD1 (5 bases). The CDR3 consists of 14 residues. From germline, CDR1 is GTSNPN and CDR2 SVGIG (reference sequence). The V and J ends lost 0 bases and 2 bases respectively, with 10 bases between them. The CDR3 nucleotides read TGTGCCTGGAGTGTACGGGGGGTTAACACTGAAGCTTTCTTT. Amino acid sequence: CAWSVRGVNTEAFF.

The chain employs TRBV11-2 and TRBJ2-5; D ambiguous. The CDR3 is 16 amino acids. V lost 4 bases and J lost 2, with 17 bases in between. In germline, CDR1 is SGHAT, CDR2 FQNNGV. The DNA of the CDR3 is TGTGCCAGCAGCTCCCTTTGGGCAGGCGCTCAAGAGACCCAGTACTTC. It yields the protein CASSSLWAGAQETQYF.

This rearrangement joins TRBV20-1 to TRBJ2-1; D ambiguous. The CDR3 has 16 amino acids. The ends were cut back, 3 bases at V and 0 bases at J, with 15 bases in the middle. In germline, CDR1 is DFQATT, CDR2 SNEGSKA (reference sequence). DNA for the CDR3: TGCAGTGCTAGGAGCCCTACTCACCTCTCCTACAATGAGCAGTTCTTC. This codes for CSARSPTHLSYNEQFF.

The genes are TRBV10-3 and TRBJ1-3, with 8 bases aligning to TRBD1. The CDR3 has 14 residues. V was pared by 11 bases and J by 3 bases, with 9 bases of the junction left unmatched. The V gene's germline CDR1 is ENHRY and CDR2 SYGVKD. The CDR3 reads CAVSGTGGGNTIYF. For the CDR3, the DNA is TGTGCCGTCTCCGGGACAGGAGGTGGAAACACCATATATTTT.

V usage is TRBV11-3 and J usage is TRBJ2-5; 7 nucleotides align to TRBD2. The CDR3 sequence is 15 residues long. The germline V gene has CDR1 SGHNT and CDR2 YENEEA. V shed 5 bases, J shed 7 bases, and the junction held 13 bases outside the gene matches. The CDR3 here is CASSGELGRERTQYF. The DNA of the CDR3 is TGTGCCAGCAGCGGGGAGTTAGGGCGGGAGAGGACCCAGTACTTC.

V and J are TRBV29-1 and TRBJ2-1; 7 positions match TRBD2. Germline trimming cut 4 bases from V and 7 bases from J; bases unmatched to any gene: 7. Germline CDR1 reads SQVTM; CDR2 reads ANQGSEA. The CDR3 runs to 13 residues. The CDR3 DNA follows: TGCAGCGTTGGGGCGGGAGCACGAAATGAGCAGTTCTTC. Its protein is CSVGAGARNEQFF.

The chain recombines TRBV6-2 or TRBV6-3 with TRBJ2-7; D perhaps matches TRBD2 (5 bases). CDR1 and CDR2 (germline): MNHEY, SVGEGT. The length of the CDR3 is 14 residues. Trimming pared 7 bases from V and 3 bases from J, leaving 16 bases between. CDR3 amino acids: CASTEALGVYEQYF. Written as DNA, the CDR3 is TGTGCCAGCACTGAGGCCCTCGGGGTCTACGAGCAGTACTTC.

In its sample, this clonotype was seen a few times. V usage is TRBV28 and J usage is TRBJ2-3; 9 nucleotides align to TRBD1. J lost 2 bases, V lost 8 bases, and 2 bases had no gene match. The germline CDR1 and CDR2 sequences are MDHEN and SYDVKM. The CDR3 spans 13 residues. The CDR3 DNA is TGTGCCAGCGGGACAGGGTACACAGATACGCAGTATTTT. Amino acid sequence: CASGTGYTDTQYF.

The genes are TRBV24-1 and TRBJ2-3, with 14 positions matching TRBD2. Losses at the gene ends were 0 bases for V and 0 bases for J; bases not matched to a gene: 4. The germline V gene has CDR1 KGHDR and CDR2 SFDVKD. The CDR3 totals 19 residues. CDR3 coding DNA: TGTGCCACCAGTGATTTGGGGACTAGCGGGAGCTTCAGCACAGATACGCAGTATTTT. Translated: CATSDLGTSGSFSTDTQYF.

This chain uses TRBV6-5 with TRBJ2-4, with D possibly called TRBD1 or TRBD2 (5 bases each). V shed 4 bases and J shed 6 bases, with 16 bases lying between them. Germline values: CDR1 MNHEY, CDR2 SVGAGI. The length of the CDR3 is 15 residues. The CDR3 loop reads CASSFDGTASNIQYF. In DNA form, the CDR3 reads TGTGCCAGCAGTTTCGACGGGACGGCGTCAAACATTCAGTACTTC.

This clonotype has only one observation. CDR3 sequence (DNA): TGTGCCAGCAGTTTAGGGTTTAGCGGGAGGAGGGATACGCAGTATTTT. Translation: CASSLGFSGRRDTQYF. The J gene is TRBJ2-3, the V gene TRBV12-3 or TRBV12-4; 10 bases match TRBD2. This CDR3 is built from 16 residues. The V segment lost 1 base and the J segment 6 bases; nucleotides outside the gene matches: 7.